The clone carrying this TCR beta chain was seen a few times. The data are from a study of blood T cell repertoires in COVID-19. For the study at large: T cells, B-cell-depleted T cells, or PBMCs provided the cDNA or gDNA that served as material.

TCRdb's copy holds only in-frame clones and misses some; the assay was immunoSEQ multiplex PCR. The sample shows under 300,000 clones, 65% to 85% of them seen only once. Per germline, CDR1 LNHNV and CDR2 YYDKDF (reference sequence). The CDR3 sequence is 13 residues long. V lost 4 bases, J lost 7 bases, and 14 bases lay in between. The chain links TRBV15 to TRBJ2-7; tentative D call: TRBD1 (5 bases). Input material: peripheral blood. This TCR was recovered from a woman in her 40s with active or convalescent COVID-19. CDR3 DNA: TGTGCCACCAGCAACGCCAGGGTGGGGGAGCAGTACTTC. The encoded protein is CATSNARVGEQYF.